Below, one T cell receptor (beta chain) is given with its context. This clonotype was detected only a few times. Its binding antigen is unknown. Nothing much larger sits one base from this clone, and base qualities are not available. The sample belongs to a study of T-cell reconstitution after alpha-beta-depleted transplantation in children (dated by TCRdb to the mid-2010s). Regarding the study in general: Using TCR repertoire profiling, the study followed T-cell immune reconstitution in a quantitative way in children after TCRalphabeta/CD19-depleted allogeneic hematopoietic cell transplantation.

What the treatment or condition label conveys for this sample: allogeneic hematopoietic cell transplantation with graft depleted of TCRalphabeta T cells and CD19 B cells. Transplant recipients were children who received TCRalphabeta/CD19-depleted allogeneic hematopoietic cell grafts. Results the study describes overall, beyond this receptor: In some patients, the high TCRbeta diversity seen at day 60 was put down to recipient T cells and intrathymic progenitors that had survived conditioning. Over subsequent months, a decline in hyperexpanded clone frequencies was noted, and after one year, T-cell counts and TCRbeta diversity were mostly ascribed to newly produced T cells. About two months after transplant, the apparently early recovery of alphabetaT-cell counts reportedly depended on just several hundred clones that had expanded rapidly and came from non-depleted graft cells.

The library relied on PCR. The sequencing machine was an Illumina HiSeq 2500. TCR library preparation used molecular barcoding, with unique molecular identifiers applied to normalize quantification of the TCRbeta repertoire. Clones were called with MiXCR by TCRdb after fastp trimmed the public reads at Q25, and only in-frame beta chains were retained. When rows share a CDR3 protein, they turn into one entry using the most common DNA and genes. The sample table holds some 260,000 distinct CDR3 sequences, of which 20% to 30% were seen once. The top ten constitute 4.8% of the sample. The trim is 3 bases for V and 3 bases for J, with a gap of 11 bases between the germline ends. Including the terminal cysteine and phenylalanine, the CDR3 comprises 14 residues. Left in the record is the CDR3 DNA by itself, 42 bases read in frame from the first base. CDR1 and CDR2 are read off the germline V gene (reference sequence) as WNHNN and SYGVQD.

The specimen was PBMCs, mostly from graft donor cells, collected 360 days after TCRalphabeta/CD19-depleted stem cell transplant. The sequence derives from a female patient under 10 years old who had a stem cell transplant for congenital amegakaryocytic thrombocytopenia, so the T cells may come from the graft donor. This sequence uses TRBV10-1 and TRBJ2-5; no D gene can be assigned with confidence. CDR3 protein: CASSENFGEETQYF. In nucleotides, the sequence is TGCGCCAGCAGTGAAAATTTTGGAGAAGAGACCCAGTACTTC.